A selection of T cell receptor beta chains follows, all from one sample in a study of blood T cell repertoires in COVID-19. Profiled with immunoSEQ multiplex PCR; TCRdb holds only in-frame clones, not every one. The sample shows roughly 380,000 clones, 89% of them seen only once. The sample was peripheral blood. The receptors were gathered from a woman in her thirties or forties with COVID-19, enrolled during active disease. CDR3s include the opening cysteine and the closing phenylalanine or tryptophan. Each record gives: clone size, J gene, V gene, D gene, CDR3 DNA, CDR3 protein. D genes are given only for firm matches. Clone size is given for some rows only: seen once, a few or many times, or a class if the clone is expanded.

abundance: .
j_gene: TRBJ1-6
v_gene: TRBV3-1/TRBV3-2
d_gene: .
CDR3nt: TGTGCCAGCAGCCAAAGACAGCTAGAACCTAATTCACCCCTCCACTTT
CDR3aa: CASSQRQLEPNSPLHF

abundance: .
j_gene: TRBJ1-4
v_gene: TRBV19
d_gene: .
CDR3nt: TGTGCCAGTAGTAACAGGGTAACGGGAGGTGAAAAACTGTTTTTT
CDR3aa: CASSNRVTGGEKLFF

abundance: .
j_gene: TRBJ2-7
v_gene: TRBV28
d_gene: .
CDR3nt: TGTGCCAGCAAGGCGGGATGGTCCTACGAGCAGTACTTC
CDR3aa: CASKAGWSYEQYF

abundance: .
j_gene: TRBJ1-5
v_gene: TRBV19
d_gene: .
CDR3nt: TGTGCCAGTATTGACAGAAGCAATCAGCCCCAGCATTTT
CDR3aa: CASIDRSNQPQHF

abundance: .
j_gene: TRBJ2-2
v_gene: TRBV2
d_gene: .
CDR3nt: TGTGCCAGCAGTCTAACCGGGGAGCTGTTTTTT
CDR3aa: CASSLTGELFF

abundance: few
j_gene: TRBJ2-1
v_gene: TRBV10-3
d_gene: TRBD2
CDR3nt: TGTGCCATCAGCGCTAGCGGGGGGGGTGGCTACAATGAGCAGTTCTTC
CDR3aa: CAISASGGGGYNEQFF

abundance: .
j_gene: TRBJ1-2
v_gene: TRBV29-1
d_gene: .
CDR3nt: TGCAGCGTTGATGCGGGTCAGGATGGCTACACCTTC
CDR3aa: CSVDAGQDGYTF

abundance: .
j_gene: TRBJ1-1
v_gene: TRBV6-5
d_gene: .
CDR3nt: TGTGCCAGCCAAGCCCACAGGGAAAGGGGTACTGAAGCTTTCTTT
CDR3aa: CASQAHRERGTEAFF

abundance: .
j_gene: TRBJ1-1
v_gene: TRBV7-9
d_gene: TRBD1
CDR3nt: TGTGCCAGCAGCGGAAATTTTTCGGACAGGCGTAGAGCGGCTTTCTTT
CDR3aa: CASSGNFSDRRRAAFF

abundance: .
j_gene: TRBJ1-6
v_gene: TRBV6-2/TRBV6-3
d_gene: .
CDR3nt: TGTGCCAGCAGTTACACGCAGGGTGCACCCCTCCACTTT
CDR3aa: CASSYTQGAPLHF

abundance: .
j_gene: TRBJ2-2
v_gene: TRBV28
d_gene: .
CDR3nt: TGTGCCAGCACCGAAGCGGTCCAAGGGGAGCTGTTTTTT
CDR3aa: CASTEAVQGELFF

abundance: .
j_gene: TRBJ1-5
v_gene: TRBV6-2/TRBV6-3
d_gene: TRBD1
CDR3nt: TGTGCCAGCAGTTGGACAGGGGGCGAGAGCAATCAGCCCCAGCATTTT
CDR3aa: CASSWTGGESNQPQHF

abundance: .
j_gene: TRBJ2-1
v_gene: TRBV3-1/TRBV3-2
d_gene: .
CDR3nt: TGTGCCAGCAGCCATCCGACTCGATACAATGAGCAGTTCTTC
CDR3aa: CASSHPTRYNEQFF

abundance: .
j_gene: TRBJ2-7
v_gene: TRBV19
d_gene: .
CDR3nt: TGTGCCAGTAGTGTCAAGGGGAAGCTGCGCGAGCAGTACTTC
CDR3aa: CASSVKGKLREQYF

abundance: .
j_gene: TRBJ1-2
v_gene: TRBV18
d_gene: TRBD1
CDR3nt: TGTGCCAGCTCCGGATCAGGGGGCCGAGGAAGTGGCTACACCTTC
CDR3aa: CASSGSGGRGSGYTF

abundance: few
j_gene: TRBJ2-2
v_gene: TRBV28
d_gene: TRBD2
CDR3nt: TGTGCCAGCAGTTTATGGGGACTAGAAGGGAGCGGGGAGCTGTTTTTT
CDR3aa: CASSLWGLEGSGELFF

abundance: .
j_gene: TRBJ1-2
v_gene: TRBV29-1
d_gene: TRBD1
CDR3nt: TGCAGCGTTGAAAGGCCCGGGACAGGGGGCTATGGCTACACCTTC
CDR3aa: CSVERPGTGGYGYTF

abundance: .
j_gene: TRBJ1-2
v_gene: TRBV28
d_gene: TRBD1
CDR3nt: TGTGCCAGCAGTTTATGGGGAGGACAGGGGAAGAGGCTCGGATGGGACTATGGCTACACCTTC
CDR3aa: CASSLWGGQGKRLGWDYGYTF

abundance: .
j_gene: TRBJ2-3
v_gene: TRBV10-2
d_gene: .
CDR3nt: TGCGCCAGCAGAAGGGTCCAGGGGGGTGATACGCAGTATTTT
CDR3aa: CASRRVQGGDTQYF

abundance: .
j_gene: TRBJ2-7
v_gene: TRBV27
d_gene: .
CDR3nt: TGTGCCAGCAGTTTATCTGGAGGGCCGGCTTACGAGCAGTACTTC
CDR3aa: CASSLSGGPAYEQYF

abundance: .
j_gene: TRBJ1-1
v_gene: TRBV5-1
d_gene: .
CDR3nt: TGCGCCAGCAGCTCGATAGGGAGGAACACTGAAGCTTTCTTT
CDR3aa: CASSSIGRNTEAFF

abundance: .
j_gene: TRBJ2-1
v_gene: TRBV9
d_gene: .
CDR3nt: TGTGCCAGCAGCTCGAGACAGCCCGCTCTCAATGAGCAGTTCTTC
CDR3aa: CASSSRQPALNEQFF

abundance: .
j_gene: TRBJ1-5
v_gene: TRBV23-1
d_gene: .
CDR3nt: TGCGCCAGGATTGGAGACCGGGACACGAAAATCGGACGCAATCAGCCCCAGCATTTT
CDR3aa: CARIGDRDTKIGRNQPQHF

abundance: once
j_gene: TRBJ2-1
v_gene: TRBV11-2
d_gene: TRBD2
CDR3nt: TGTGCCAGCAGCCCACCTTTTCTAGCGGGAGTAAATAATGAGCAGTTCTTC
CDR3aa: CASSPPFLAGVNNEQFF

abundance: .
j_gene: TRBJ2-5
v_gene: TRBV7-6
d_gene: TRBD2
CDR3nt: TGTGCCAGCAGCTCAGTAAGCGGGATCAAAGAGACCCAGTACTTC
CDR3aa: CASSSVSGIKETQYF

abundance: once
j_gene: TRBJ2-1
v_gene: TRBV2
d_gene: .
CDR3nt: TGTGCCAGCAGTCCGAAGCCGATGGGGGGGCTCCCCTACAATGAGCAGTTCTTC
CDR3aa: CASSPKPMGGLPYNEQFF

abundance: .
j_gene: TRBJ2-5
v_gene: TRBV9
d_gene: TRBD2
CDR3nt: TGTGCCAGCAGCCACTCCCGGGGGGGGTGGGAGACCCAGTACTTC
CDR3aa: CASSHSRGGWETQYF

abundance: .
j_gene: TRBJ1-3
v_gene: TRBV30
d_gene: .
CDR3nt: TGTGCCTGGAGTGCAGTTTCTGGAAACACCATATATTTT
CDR3aa: CAWSAVSGNTIYF

abundance: .
j_gene: TRBJ1-2
v_gene: TRBV3-1/TRBV3-2
d_gene: .
CDR3nt: TGTGCCAGCAGCCAAGAAATCTGGGGCAACTATGGCTACACCTTC
CDR3aa: CASSQEIWGNYGYTF